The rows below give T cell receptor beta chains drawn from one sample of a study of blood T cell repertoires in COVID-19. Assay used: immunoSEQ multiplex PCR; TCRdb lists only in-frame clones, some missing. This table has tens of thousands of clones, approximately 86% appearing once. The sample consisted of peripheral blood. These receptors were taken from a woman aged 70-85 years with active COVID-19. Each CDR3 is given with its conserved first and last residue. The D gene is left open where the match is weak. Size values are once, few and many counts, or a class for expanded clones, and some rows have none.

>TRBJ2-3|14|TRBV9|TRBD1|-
TGTGCCAGCAGCGTAGGACAGGGAACAGATACGCAGTATTTT
CASSVGQGTDTQYF
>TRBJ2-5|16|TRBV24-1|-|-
TGTGCCACCAGTGACACTGGGGCGCCGAACCAAGAGACCCAGTACTTC
CATSDTGAPNQETQYF
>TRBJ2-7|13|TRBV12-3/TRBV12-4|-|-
TGTGCCAGCAGTTTCAGGGCCACCTACGAGCAGTACTTC
CASSFRATYEQYF
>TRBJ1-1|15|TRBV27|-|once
TGTGCCAGCAGTTTATCGTTTCAGGGGCGCGATGAAGCTTTCTTT
CASSLSFQGRDEAFF
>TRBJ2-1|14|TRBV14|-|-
TGTGCCAGCAGCCCTCCAGGGTCCTACAATGAGCAGTTCTTC
CASSPPGSYNEQFF
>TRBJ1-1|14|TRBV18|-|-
TGTGCCAGCTCACCAAACGGGAAGAACACTGAAGCTTTCTTT
CASSPNGKNTEAFF
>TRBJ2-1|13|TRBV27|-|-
TGTGCCAGCAGCATACTAGCTGGCAATGAGCAGTTCTTC
CASSILAGNEQFF
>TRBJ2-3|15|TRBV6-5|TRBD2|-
TGTGCCAGCACCAAGTTAGCGGGAAGTGTGGATACGCAGTATTTT
CASTKLAGSVDTQYF
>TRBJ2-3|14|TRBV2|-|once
TGTGCCAGCAGGCGTGAGGCGAGCACAGATACGCAGTATTTT
CASRREASTDTQYF
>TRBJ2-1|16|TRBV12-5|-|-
TGTGCTAGTGGTTTGGGGGAGGCGGCGGGCGGGAATGAGCAGTTCTTC
CASGLGEAAGGNEQFF
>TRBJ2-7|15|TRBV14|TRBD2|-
TGTGCCAGCAGTCCGGGACTAGCGGGTATAAGCGAGCAGTACTTC
CASSPGLAGISEQYF
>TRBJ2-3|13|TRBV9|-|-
TGTGCCAGCAGCGTGAGTCGTACAGATACGCAGTATTTT
CASSVSRTDTQYF
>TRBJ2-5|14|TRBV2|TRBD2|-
TGTGCCAGCAACCGGGGGGGGCTCCAAGAGACCCAGTACTTC
CASNRGGLQETQYF
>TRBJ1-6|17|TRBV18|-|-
TGTGCCAGCTCACCACCCCAGGGGATCGCCTATAATTCACCCCTCCACTTT
CASSPPQGIAYNSPLHF
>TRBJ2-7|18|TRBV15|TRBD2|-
TGTGCCACCAGCAGAGCTCTGGGACTAGCGGGAGGCGCCTACGAGCAGTACTTC
CATSRALGLAGGAYEQYF
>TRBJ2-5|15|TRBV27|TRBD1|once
TGTGCCAGCAGTTCTTTCCGGGACAGCCAAGAGACCCAGTACTTC
CASSSFRDSQETQYF
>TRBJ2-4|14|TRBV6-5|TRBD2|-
TGTGCCAGCAGTCGTGCCGGGAGGAAAAACATTCAGTACTTC
CASSRAGRKNIQYF
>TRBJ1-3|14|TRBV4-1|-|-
TGCGCCAGCAGCCAAAGGGGTTTTGGAAACACCATATATTTT
CASSQRGFGNTIYF
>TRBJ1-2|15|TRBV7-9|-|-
TGTGCCAGCAGCTCTCAAGGGCAGGGAAACTATGGCTACACCTTC
CASSSQGQGNYGYTF
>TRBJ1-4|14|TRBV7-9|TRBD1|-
TGTGTCACATCGGGCCCAGGGGGAGATGAAAAACTGTTTTTT
CVTSGPGGDEKLFF
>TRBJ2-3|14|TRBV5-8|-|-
TGTGCCAGCAGCTTGGTGACTTACACAGATACGCAGTATTTT
CASSLVTYTDTQYF
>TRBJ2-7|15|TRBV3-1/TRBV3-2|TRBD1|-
TGTGCCAGCAGCCAGGACCAGGGGGCGGGTAGCGAGCAGTACTTC
CASSQDQGAGSEQYF
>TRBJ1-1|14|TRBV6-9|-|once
TGTGCCAGCAGTGTGGAGGGTGTGAACACTGAAGCTTTCTTT
CASSVEGVNTEAFF
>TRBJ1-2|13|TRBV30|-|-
TGTGCCTGGAGCGGAGGGACGGCTTATGGCTACACCTTC
CAWSGGTAYGYTF
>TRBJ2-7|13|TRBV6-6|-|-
TGTGCCAGCAGTCCCAGGGCCCCCTACGAGCAGTACTTC
CASSPRAPYEQYF
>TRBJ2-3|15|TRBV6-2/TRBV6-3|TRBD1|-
TGTGCCAGCAGTTACGAGGCAGGGGGTGCAGATACGCAGTATTTT
CASSYEAGGADTQYF
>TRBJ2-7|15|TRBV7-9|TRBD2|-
TGTGCCAGCAGCATAAGCGGGAGGGTCCCCTACGAGCAGTACTTC
CASSISGRVPYEQYF
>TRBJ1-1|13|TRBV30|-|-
TGTGCCTGGAGTGTAGGGGGGAACACTGAAGCTTTCTTT
CAWSVGGNTEAFF
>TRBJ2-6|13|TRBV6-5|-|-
TGTGCCAGCAGCCTGGACAAGCCGTACGTCCTGACTTTC
CASSLDKPYVLTF
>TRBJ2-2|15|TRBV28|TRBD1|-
TGTGCCAGCAGTCATGCAGGGGGCTACACCGGGGAGCTGTTTTTT
CASSHAGGYTGELFF
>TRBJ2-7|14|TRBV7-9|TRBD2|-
TGTGCCAGCAGCCTGTTCGGGGAGGGCTACGAGCAGTACTTC
CASSLFGEGYEQYF
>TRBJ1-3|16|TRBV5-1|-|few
TGCGCCAGCAGCTTGGGGTCCACAGCCTCTGGAAACACCATATATTTT
CASSLGSTASGNTIYF
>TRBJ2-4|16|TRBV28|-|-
TGTGCCAGCAGTTTCGGGGGGCGCGGGTTCAAAAACATTCAGTACTTC
CASSFGGRGFKNIQYF
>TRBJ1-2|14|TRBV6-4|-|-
TGTGCCAGCAGTGTCCAGGGAACTAACTATGGCTACACCTTC
CASSVQGTNYGYTF
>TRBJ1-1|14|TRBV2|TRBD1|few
TGTGCCAGCAGTGAAGGCGGGATGACAGGGGAAGCTTTCTTT
CASSEGGMTGEAFF
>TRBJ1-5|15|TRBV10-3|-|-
TGTGCCATCAGTGAGCGGGGGGCAAGCAATCAGCCCCAGCATTTT
CAISERGASNQPQHF
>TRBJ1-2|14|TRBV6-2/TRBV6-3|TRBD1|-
TGTGCCAGCAGTCCCCTGACAGGGGGGTATGGCTACACCTTC
CASSPLTGGYGYTF
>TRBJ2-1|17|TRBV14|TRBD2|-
TGTGCCAGCAGCCAAGTGGCTAGCGGGGGACTATACAATGAGCAGTTCTTC
CASSQVASGGLYNEQFF
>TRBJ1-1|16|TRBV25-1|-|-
TGTGCCAGCAGTGAATACCCGGGACTGATGAACACTGAAGCTTTCTTT
CASSEYPGLMNTEAFF
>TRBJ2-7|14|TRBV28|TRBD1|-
TGTGCCAGCAGTCATGGACAGGGGAACTACGAGCAGTACTTC
CASSHGQGNYEQYF
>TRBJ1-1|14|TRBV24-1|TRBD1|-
TGTGCCACCGGGACAGGGGTTGGGAACACTGAAGCTTTCTTT
CATGTGVGNTEAFF
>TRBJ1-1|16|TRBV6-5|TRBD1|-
TGTGCCAGCAGTTATACAGGGGGCGGCGGAAACACTGAAGCTTTCTTT
CASSYTGGGGNTEAFF
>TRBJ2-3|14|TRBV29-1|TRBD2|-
TGCAGCGCAAACCTGGCGGGAGGGCTAGATACGCAGTATTTT
CSANLAGGLDTQYF
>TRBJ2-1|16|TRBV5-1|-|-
TGCGCCAGCAGCTTTGACAGGTCCAGCTCCTACAATGAGCAGTTCTTC
CASSFDRSSSYNEQFF
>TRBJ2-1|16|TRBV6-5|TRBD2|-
TGTGCCAGCAGTTACGCGGAGGGGAGGGGCTACAATGAGCAGTTCTTC
CASSYAEGRGYNEQFF